This T cell receptor (beta chain) was recorded in a study of cytomegalovirus exposure and HLA in healthy donors. The PCR used 60 Vbeta and 13 Jbeta primers. The repertoire was sequenced with immunoSEQ multiplex PCR; TCRdb's copy has only in-frame clones and lacks some. The table records about 140,000 clones, approximately 73% of them present only once. V was cut by 2 bases and J by 7 bases, with 14 bases left in between. Germline V gene sequence: CDR1 MNHNY, CDR2 SVGAGI (reference sequence). This CDR3 is built from 14 residues. The gene calls are TRBV6-6 and TRBJ1-2, with a possible D match to TRBD1 (6 bases). Sequenced: PBMCs. The clonotype was recovered from a woman aged 40 to 50 in good health and CMV-seronegative. The CDR3 coding sequence is TGTGCCAGCAGTTACCGCCAGGGGTGGGGTGGCTACACCTTC. It is translated as CASSYRQGWGGYTF.